This T cell receptor beta chain was recovered during a study of blood T cell repertoires in COVID-19. Across the whole study: The United States, Italy and Spain supplied acute and convalescent COVID-19 samples. Sources were T cells, B-cell-depleted T cells, or PBMCs; the material itself was cDNA or gDNA.

V dropped 5 bases and J dropped 4; count of bases not matched to a gene: 8. Germline lookup yields CDR1 MDHEN and CDR2 SYDVKM. The CDR3 extends over 16 amino acids. This clone was found a few times. In the authors' workflow: From reference gene primer amplification, estimates of nucleated cell counts were derived. Method: immunoSEQ multiplex PCR; TCRdb's copy keeps in-frame clones and lacks some. V and J calls and clone size are as listed in that table; D and trimming were resolved from the DNA. The profile covers 93,000 or so clones, with roughly 84% appearing a single time and 6.2% taken by the ten largest.

The V and J genes are TRBV28 and TRBJ2-1; 10 bases are shared with TRBD1. Sequences were obtained from peripheral blood. The clonotype was recovered from a human donor in a cohort sampled during active COVID-19. The CDR3 is CASSRYLGQGYNEQFF. DNA of the CDR3: TGTGCCAGCAGTCGCTATCTGGGACAGGGGTACAATGAGCAGTTCTTC. Drawing the rest from reference TRBV28 and TRBJ2-1, the complete variable domain is DVKVTQSSRYLVKRTGEKVFLECVQDMDHENMFWYRQDPGLGLRLIYFSYDVKMKEKGDIPEGYSVSREKKERFSLILESASTNQTSMYLCASSRYLGQGYNEQFFGPGTRLTVL.